This paragraph reports one TCR beta chain. Profiling relied on immunoSEQ multiplex PCR, and the TCRdb table lists in-frame clones only, not all of them. Of some 220,000 clones listed, over 70% were seen once; the top ten hold over 7%. The data derive from a study of blood T cell repertoires in COVID-19. V gave up 4 bases and J gave up 6 bases, with 14 bases separating them. The germline CDR1 and CDR2 sequences are SGHDT and YYEEEE. The CDR3 has 14 residues. Sequenced sample: peripheral blood. The V gene is TRBV5-6, the J gene TRBJ2-4; a possible D gene is TRBD1 (6 bases). This receptor was taken from a woman between 65 and 79 years old with acute or convalescent COVID-19. CDR3 protein: CASSQRTALNIQYF. The CDR3 DNA is TGTGCCAGCAGCCAAAGGACAGCCTTAAACATTCAGTACTTC.